A single sample is the source of the 25 T cell receptor beta chains below, sequenced in a study of blood T cell repertoires in COVID-19. Using immunoSEQ multiplex PCR, the repertoire was profiled, and TCRdb retains in-frame clones only, with some absent. This repertoire shows fewer than 300,000 clones, over 75% found once; its top ten account for roughly 8.6%. The specimen was peripheral blood. The receptors here all came from a human donor in a cohort sampled during active COVID-19.

The V and J genes are TRBV6-2 or TRBV6-3 and TRBJ1-6, with D tentatively TRBD1 (5 bases). V lost 2 bases and J 8 bases, leaving 13 bases between the germline ends. From germline, CDR1 is MNHEY and CDR2 SVGEGT. CDR3 length: 15 residues. Here the CDR3 reads CASSYDRGSHSPLHF. CDR3 nucleotide sequence: TGTGCCAGCAGTTACGATCGGGGGTCCCATTCACCCCTCCACTTT.

This clone showed up just once. V gene TRBV10-2 combines with J gene TRBJ2-3, with a possible D match to TRBD1 (5 bases). Trimming stripped 7 bases from V and 5 bases from J, with 16 bases between. The length of the CDR3 is 14 residues. Germline CDR1 and CDR2: WSHSY and SAAADI. The CDR3 DNA follows: TGCGCCAGCACGCATGCGGCCCAGGGAGATACGCAGTATTTT. This gives the protein CASTHAAQGDTQYF.

The chain carries TRBV2 and TRBJ2-7, with 9 positions matching TRBD1. This CDR3 has 13 residues. CDR1 is SNHLY, CDR2 FYNNEI, per germline. V lost 10 bases, J lost 6 bases, and 10 bases stayed unmatched. The CDR3 sequence is CAIPGTGWSEQYF. The DNA for the CDR3 is TGTGCCATCCCCGGGACAGGGTGGTCCGAGCAGTACTTC.

The chain recombines TRBV2 with TRBJ2-3; 8 bases line up with TRBD2. The V gene's germline CDR1 is SNHLY and CDR2 FYNNEI. J was trimmed by 2 bases and V by 3 bases; bases with no gene match: 19. The CDR3 loop spans 20 amino acids. The CDR3 spells CASSEIEVAGGPVNTDTQYF. CDR3 DNA: TGTGCCAGCAGTGAGATTGAGGTCGCGGGAGGCCCTGTCAACACAGATACGCAGTATTTT.

For this clone: The same CDR3 also results from other DNA sequences found in this sample. The chain employs TRBV27 and TRBJ2-5, with TRBD1 matching 8 bases. CDR3 size: 15 residues. CDR1 MNHEY and CDR2 SMNVEV come from the germline V gene (reference sequence). Trimming removed 5 bases from V and 3 bases from J; junction bases left unmatched: 8. CDR3 residues: CASSPRGTGKETQYF. CDR3 coding DNA: TGTGCCAGCAGTCCAAGGGGGACAGGAAAAGAGACCCAGTACTTC.

This rearrangement joins TRBV7-2 to TRBJ1-5; the match to TRBD1 covers 7 bases. CDR3 length equals 17 residues. V trimming: 4 bases; J trimming: 2 bases; junction bases outside the gene matches: 11. Germline-derived CDR1 and CDR2 are SGHTA and FQGNSA. Written as DNA, the CDR3 is TGTGCCAGCAGCTCCCGAGGGGGTGGGACAGGCAATCAGCCCCAGCATTTT. It encodes CASSSRGGGTGNQPQHF.

In its sample, this clone was seen once. The rearrangement joins TRBV28 to TRBJ2-5, with 7 bases lining up with TRBD1. V shed 7 bases and J 1 base; nucleotides not matched to a gene: 12. This CDR3 region has 16 residues. CDR1 and CDR2 from the germline V gene are MDHEN and SYDVKM. The CDR3 DNA is TGTGCCAGCACCTTGCCCCATGGGACAGTCCAAGAGACCCAGTACTTC. The encoded protein is CASTLPHGTVQETQYF.

The chain couples TRBV2 to TRBJ1-3; the match to TRBD1 covers 7 bases. After removal of 8 bases from V and 0 bases from J, the junction contained 7 bases not matched to a gene. The CDR3 is 15 amino acids. Germline V gene data show CDR1 as SNHLY and CDR2 as FYNNEI. The CDR3 loop reads CASSGDSSSGNTIYF. In DNA, the CDR3 is TGTGCCAGCTCCGGGGACAGCAGCTCTGGAAACACCATATATTTT. Supplemented by reference TRBV2 and TRBJ1-3, the full variable domain reads EPEVTQTPSHQVTQMGQEVILRCVPISNHLYFYWYRQILGQKVEFLVSFYNNEISEKSEIFDDQFSVERPDGSNFTLKIRSTKLEDSAMYFCASSGDSSSGNTIYFGEGSWLTVV.

The V gene is TRBV6-5, the J gene TRBJ2-1; a possible D gene is TRBD2 (5 bases). This CDR3 is 14 amino acids long. V lost 5 bases and J lost 9, with 17 bases in between. Germline V gives CDR1 MNHEY, CDR2 SVGAGI. The CDR3 bases are TGTGCCAGCAGTCCTCGGATCGCGGGTGGTGAGCAGTTCTTC. Residues: CASSPRIAGGEQFF.

V usage is TRBV7-6 and J usage is TRBJ1-1; 7 bases match TRBD1. Losses at the gene ends were 5 bases for V and 6 bases for J; bases not matched to a gene: 12. This CDR3 is built from 15 residues. Germline CDR1 is SGHVS and CDR2 is FNYEAQ. The CDR3 sequence: CASSPSTGLFAEAFF. The CDR3 DNA reads as TGTGCCAGCAGCCCGTCGACAGGGTTGTTCGCTGAAGCTTTCTTT.

The rearrangement joins TRBV21-1 to TRBJ1-3; the DNA was not compared with TRBD1, the D call given in the table. TRBV21-1 is assigned pseudogene status. The CDR3 runs to 16 residues. The CDR3 loop reads CASTPTGIDSGNTIYF. The CDR3 DNA sequence: TGTGCCAGCACGCCGACAGGGATTGACTCTGGAAACACCATATATTTT.

For this clone: Other DNA sequences in the same sample also yield this CDR3. The rearrangement uses TRBV29-1 and TRBJ1-3, with D possibly being TRBD1 (5 bases). The CDR3 covers 13 residues. V was shortened by 2 bases and J by 0 bases, with 5 bases between the two germline ends. CDR1 SQVTM and CDR2 ANQGSEA come from the germline V gene. Here the CDR3 reads CSVETGSGNTIYF. The DNA for the CDR3 is TGCAGCGTTGAAACAGGCTCTGGAAACACCATATATTTT.

The chain couples TRBV19 to TRBJ1-4; D is possibly TRBD1 (6 bases). Trimming shortened V by 3 bases and J by 0 bases, and 8 bases separated the two germline ends. Germline CDR1 reads LNHDA; CDR2 reads SQIVND (reference sequence). This CDR3 is built from 15 residues. As DNA, the CDR3 is TGTGCCAGTAGTATGGACAGAGCAACTAATGAAAAACTGTTTTTT. It codes for CASSMDRATNEKLFF. The full variable domain, in which reference TRBV19 and TRBJ1-4 provide the parts outside the CDR3, is DGGITQSPKYLFRKEGQNVTLSCEQNLNHDAMYWYRQDPGQGLRLIYYSQIVNDFQKGDIAEGYSVSREKKESFPLTVTSAQKNPTAFYLCASSMDRATNEKLFFGSGTQLSVL.

For the CDR3, the DNA is TGTGCCAGCAGCGTAGCGGGGGGGTGGAATGAAAAACTGTTTTTT. Translated: CASSVAGGWNEKLFF. The V call is TRBV9, the J call TRBJ1-4, with a possible D match to TRBD1 (5 bases). CDR1 and CDR2 (germline): SGDLS, YYNGEE. The CDR3 sequence is 15 residues long. The ends were cut back, 0 bases at V and 5 bases at J, with 11 bases in the middle.

CDR3 sequence reads: CASSQETGRSTEAFF. The CDR3 DNA sequence: TGCGCCAGCAGCCAAGAGACAGGGCGGAGCACTGAAGCTTTCTTT. This rearrangement joins TRBV4-3 to TRBJ1-1; 7 bases map to TRBD1. Germline CDR1 reads LGHNA; CDR2 reads YSLEER. V shed 0 bases and J 4 bases; nucleotides not matched to a gene: 5. CDR3 length equals 15 residues.

This chain joins TRBV4-3 and TRBJ2-5, with TRBD2 matching over 8 bases. Germline CDR1 and CDR2: LGHNA and YSLEER. The CDR3 is 18 residues long. J gave up 2 bases and V 0 bases, and 11 bases lay outside the gene matches. This CDR3 reads CASSQDHGVAGQQETQYF. Written as DNA, the CDR3 is TGCGCCAGCAGCCAAGATCACGGGGTAGCGGGGCAACAAGAGACCCAGTACTTC.

This CDR3 is CASSPRGGSYEQYF. CDR3 sequence (DNA): TGTGCCAGCAGCCCTAGGGGAGGGTCCTACGAGCAGTACTTC. The V call is TRBV7-2, the J call TRBJ2-7; 7 bases fit TRBD2. Germline V lookup: CDR1 SGHTA, CDR2 FQGNSA. Trimming took 5 bases from V and 1 from J; bases not matched to a gene: 5. This CDR3 has 14 amino acids.

The chain couples TRBV7-3 to TRBJ2-2, with a weak D call TRBD1 (6 bases). The ends were cut back, 8 bases at V and 4 bases at J, with 14 bases in the middle. The V gene's germline CDR1 is SGHTA and CDR2 FQGTGA. This CDR3 is 14 amino acids long. CDR3 nucleotide sequence: TGTGCCAGCGGAGACAGGCCTTTCACCGGGGAGCTGTTTTTT. This codes for CASGDRPFTGELFF. The full variable domain, rest sourced from reference TRBV7-3 and TRBJ2-2, is GAGVSQTPSNKVTEKGKYVELRCDPISGHTALYWYRQSLGQGPEFLIYFQGTGAADDSGLPNDRFFAVRPEGSVSTLKIQRTERGDSAVYLCASGDRPFTGELFFGEGSRLTVL.

This chain joins TRBV11-1 and TRBJ1-1; possibly TRBD1 for D (6 bases). Germline assignment: CDR1 SGHAT and CDR2 FQDESV (reference sequence). Trimming took 5 bases from V and 1 from J, leaving 14 bases between them. The CDR3 has 15 residues. DNA of the CDR3: TGTGCCAGCAGCCTCTGGACAGCCCAGAACACTGAAGCTTTCTTT. This sequence encodes CASSLWTAQNTEAFF.

The chain employs TRBV2 and TRBJ2-7; D might be TRBD2 (6 bases). CDR3 length: 13 amino acids. Germline values: CDR1 SNHLY, CDR2 FYNNEI. Trimming pared 6 bases from V and 5 bases from J, leaving 14 bases between. The DNA of the CDR3 is TGTGCCAGCAGGCAGAGGGACTTCCACGAGCAGTACTTC. This translates into CASRQRDFHEQYF.

The genes are TRBV18 and TRBJ2-7; D is possibly TRBD1 (7 bases). The CDR3 has 13 amino acids. V lost 0 bases to trimming and J lost 7 bases, with 10 bases between them. Per germline, CDR1 KGHSH and CDR2 LQKENI. CDR3: CASSPPAGGEQYF. CDR3 DNA: TGTGCCAGCTCACCACCCGCAGGGGGGGAGCAGTACTTC.

This clone was seen a handful of times. In DNA, the CDR3 is TGTGCCAGCAGCTCGTTGTCTAGCGGGATTTTGAATGAGCAGTTCTTC. This encodes CASSSLSSGILNEQFF. The rearrangement joins TRBV7-9 to TRBJ2-1; 9 bases are shared with TRBD2. The CDR3 length is 16 residues. Trimming at V came to 4 bases and at J to 7 bases, leaving 11 bases not matched to a gene. Germline V lookup: CDR1 SEHNR, CDR2 FQNEAQ (reference sequence).

The J gene is TRBJ1-4, the V gene TRBV29-1, with D maybe TRBD1 (6 bases). The germline gives CDR1 SQVTM, CDR2 ANQGSEA. V was clipped by 7 bases and J by 8 bases, with 17 bases between them. The CDR3 covers 13 residues. The CDR3 nucleotides are TGCAGCGCCGCCGGGACATTAGGGGAAAAACTGTTTTTT. Translated: CSAAGTLGEKLFF.

The chain has TRBV9 and TRBJ2-5, with 8 bases fitting TRBD1. CDR3 size: 14 residues. CDR1 is SGDLS, CDR2 YYNGEE, per germline. The J segment lost 5 bases and the V segment lost 3 bases, leaving 6 bases of the junction unmatched. CDR3 bases: TGTGCCAGCAGCGAACTACAGGGGGTGGAGACCCAGTACTTC. Translation gives CASSELQGVETQYF.

The chain is built from TRBV11-2 and TRBJ2-3; 9 bases agree with TRBD2. Germline CDR1 is SGHAT and CDR2 is FQNNGV. Trimming cost V 5 bases and J 2 bases; bases outside gene matches: 11. The CDR3 runs to 17 residues. CDR3 nucleotide sequence: TGTGCCAGCAGCCTCCGGATAGCGGGGGCCCTCACAGATACGCAGTATTTT. This translates into CASSLRIAGALTDTQYF.